This record covers a single T cell receptor (beta chain). This sample was taken from a study of shared clonotypes between healthy human individuals. TCRdb's copy holds only in-frame clones and misses some; the assay was immunoSEQ multiplex PCR. The table has about 300,000 clones, around 67% seen once. This CDR3 is 12 amino acids long. Deletions cut 4 bases from V and 8 bases from J, with 8 bases between. Per germline, CDR1 SGHAT and CDR2 FQDESV (reference sequence). The V and J genes are TRBV11-1 and TRBJ2-2; no clear D gene. Source material: memory CD4+ T cells sorted from blood. Subset here: CD45RA-negative fraction. The sequence derives from a man aged 30 to 45 in good health. CDR3 DNA sequence: TGTGCCAGCAGCTCAATTGCGGGGGAGCTGTTTTTT. It specifies CASSSIAGELFF.